The 13 T cell receptor beta chains presented below share a single source sample, sequenced in a study of molecular identifiers for immune sequencing clone quantification. TCRdb re-called the PCR reads through MiXCR, storing one row per CDR3 protein. The sample holds tens of thousands of distinct CDR3 sequences, around 17% seen once. Sample: naive CD8+ T cells from blood, with Jurkat cell RNA spiked in. Stated subset: FACS-sorted CD8+CD4-CCR7+CD45RA+ naive T cells. The receptors come from a human donor in good health. Some libraries in this study had Jurkat cell RNA spiked in.

This clonotype was counted between two and nine times. This may come from a read error, since a much larger clone is one base off. The CDR3 end shows no conserved phenylalanine or tryptophan, and so a read error is likely. This chain connects TRBV4-1 to TRBJ2-5; D is undetermined. CDR1 is MGHRA, CDR2 YSYEKL, per germline. The CDR3 contains 15 residues. V was clipped by 2 bases and J by 2 bases, with 12 bases between them. The CDR3 is CASSQSRVKQETQYL. The CDR3, as DNA: TGCGCCAGCAGCCAATCCCGGGTCAAACAAGAGACCCAGTACCTC.

Details on this clonotype: This could be a read error, since a much larger clone is one nucleotide away. This rearrangement joins TRBV6-1 to TRBJ2-7; D call uncertain. The CDR3 runs 12 residues. Trimming took 2 bases from V and 3 from J, leaving 5 bases between them. Germline V lookup: CDR1 MNHNS, CDR2 SASEGT. The CDR3, as DNA: TGTGCCAGCAGTGAACAGTTCTACGAGCAGTACTTC. It translates to CASSEQFYEQYF.

In its sample, this clonotype was seen a few times. V and J are TRBV27 and TRBJ2-7; D not resolved. The CDR3 consists of 13 residues. Germline V gene lookup returns CDR1 MNHEY and CDR2 SMNVEV (reference sequence). Between the trimmed V and J ends, which lost 1 base and 0 bases, there was a span of 4 bases. CDR3 coding DNA: TGTGCCAGCAGTTTATTGGACTCCTACGAGCAGTACTTC. It encodes CASSLLDSYEQYF.

The chain carries TRBV18 and TRBJ2-7, with 8 bases identical to TRBD2. The trim removed 5 bases at V and 2 bases at J, leaving 5 bases unmatched. CDR3 size: 14 residues. Germline CDR1 is KGHSH and CDR2 is LQKENI. CDR3 amino acids: CASSESGSAYEQYF. Here the CDR3 DNA reads TGTGCCAGCTCAGAAAGCGGGAGCGCCTACGAGCAGTACTTC.

This clonotype was observed many times. This chain uses TRBV25-1 with TRBJ1-6; D unclear. This CDR3 is 15 amino acids long. Germline CDR1 and CDR2: MGHDK and SYGVNS. Trimming stripped 6 bases from V and 0 bases from J, with 9 bases between. CDR3 coding DNA: TGTGCCAGCAGACACAGAAGCTCCTATAATTCACCCCTCCACTTT. Protein product: CASRHRSSYNSPLHF.

This clonotype was seen repeatedly, ten times or more. CDR3 coding DNA: TGTGCCAGCAGTTTATTATCATTCAGGGGTCGGGACACTGAAGCTTTCTTT. Residues: CASSLLSFRGRDTEAFF. The chain links TRBV27 to TRBJ1-1, with a weak D call TRBD1 (6 bases). CDR3 length: 17 amino acids. Trimming cost V 1 base and J 3 bases, with 18 bases left between them. CDR1 and CDR2 (germline): MNHEY, SMNVEV (reference sequence).

The table lists this clonotype with many counts. The rearrangement links TRBV7-9 to TRBJ2-6; D uncertain. This CDR3 is built from 17 residues. Germline CDR1 is SEHNR and CDR2 is FQNEAQ (reference sequence). V was clipped by 4 bases and J by 4 bases, with 17 bases between them. CDR3 amino acids: CASSSRVAVSGANVLTF. The CDR3 DNA sequence: TGTGCCAGCAGCTCCAGAGTTGCGGTATCAGGGGCCAACGTCCTGACTTTC.

The rearrangement joins TRBV6-5 to TRBJ2-1, with D possibly called TRBD1 or TRBD2 (5 bases each). Between the trimmed V and J ends, which lost 2 bases and 4 bases, there was a span of 9 bases. This CDR3 is built from 14 residues. Germline V CDR1 and CDR2: MNHEY, SVGAGI. In nucleotides, the CDR3 is TGTGCCAGCAGTTACGGGTGGGGGTACAATGAGCAGTTCTTC. This gives the protein CASSYGWGYNEQFF.

Many counts were recorded for this clonotype. The chain combines TRBV25-1 with TRBJ1-1; D perhaps matches TRBD1 (6 bases). Between the trimmed V and J ends, which lost 4 bases and 6 bases, there was a span of 15 bases. The CDR3 length is 14 residues. Germline CDR1 is MGHDK and CDR2 is SYGVNS. CDR3 coding DNA: TGTGCCAGCAGTGCCACAGGGAGGTTTGCTGAAGCTTTCTTT. Encoded protein: CASSATGRFAEAFF.

This clonotype was seen many times. The rearrangement joins TRBV5-6 to TRBJ2-7, with D possibly being TRBD1 or TRBD2 (6 bases each). The CDR3 is 13 residues long. Per the germline V gene, CDR1 is SGHDT and CDR2 is YYEEEE. Trimming stripped 4 bases from V and 7 bases from J, with 15 bases between. CDR3 coding DNA: TGTGCCAGCAGCCAGGGGAGGTCTGTTGAGCAGTACTTC. Translated, it gives CASSQGRSVEQYF.

As concerns this clonotype: A much larger clone is a single base away; this may be a read error. The chain joins TRBV14 to TRBJ2-5, with 7 positions matching TRBD1. The CDR3 loop spans 14 amino acids. Germline V gene sequence: CDR1 SGHDN, CDR2 FVKESK. The chain's CDR3 is CASNQLGTEETQYF. As DNA, the CDR3 is TGTGCCAGCAACCAACTCGGGACAGAAGAGACCCAGTACTTC.

The sample holds one count of this clonotype. This may arise from a read error, as a much more abundant clone is one base away. V gene TRBV15 combines with J gene TRBJ2-7; a weak D match, TRBD1 (5 bases). Germline loops: CDR1 LNHNV, CDR2 YYDKDF (reference sequence). The CDR3 length is 12 residues. The CDR3 is CATGRSPGFAYF. The CDR3 coding sequence is TGTGCCACCGGCAGATCTCCAGGGTTTGCGTACTTC.

With regard to this clonotype: An end of the junction does not agree with germline; a read error may underlie this. The rearrangement links TRBV27 to TRBJ2-1; the D is unclear. CDR3 length equals 14 residues. Per germline, CDR1 MNHEY and CDR2 SMNVEV (reference sequence). CDR3 nucleotide sequence: TGTGCCAGCAGTTTAGGCGGCTGCTACAATGAGCGGTTCTTC. This gives the protein CASSLGGCYNERFF.